This TCR beta chain was recovered during a study of long-term antiretroviral therapy in people with HIV. The authors ran the immunoSEQ assay, v3.0, at survey level. Profiling relied on immunoSEQ multiplex PCR, and the TCRdb table lists in-frame clones only, not all of them. The data show some 14,000 clones, with under 80% seen just once and about a quarter held by the top ten. Germline lookup yields CDR1 LNHDA and CDR2 SQIVND (reference sequence). Trimming removed 5 bases from V and 8 bases from J, with 13 bases in between. The CDR3 loop spans 13 amino acids. The receptor's source is a man in his forties or fifties with HIV. The chain joins TRBV19 to TRBJ2-1; TRBD2 is a possible D gene (5 bases). The starting material was unsorted PBMCs, obtained 3.1 years after starting antiretroviral therapy. CDR3 sequence reads: CASSQPSGDEQFF. The CDR3 DNA reads as TGTGCCAGTAGTCAGCCTTCCGGGGATGAGCAGTTCTTC.